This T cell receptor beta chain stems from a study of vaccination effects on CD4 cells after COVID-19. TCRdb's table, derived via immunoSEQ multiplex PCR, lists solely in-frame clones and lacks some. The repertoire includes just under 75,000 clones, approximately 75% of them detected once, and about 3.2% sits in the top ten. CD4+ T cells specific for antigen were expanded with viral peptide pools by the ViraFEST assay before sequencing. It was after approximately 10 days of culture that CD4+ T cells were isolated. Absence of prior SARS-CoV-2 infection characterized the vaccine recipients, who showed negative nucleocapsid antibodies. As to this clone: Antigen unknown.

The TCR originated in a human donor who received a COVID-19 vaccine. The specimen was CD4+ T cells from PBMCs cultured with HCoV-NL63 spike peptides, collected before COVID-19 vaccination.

CDR3 loop: CASSFRPFRGGNGYTF. CDR3 sequence (DNA): TGTGCCAGCAGCTTTAGACCCTTCAGGGGCGGGAATGGCTACACCTTC. This chain joins TRBV11-2 and TRBJ1-2; possible D gene TRBD1, 6 bases. V shed 3 bases and J shed 6 bases, with 20 bases lying between them. CDR3 size: 16 residues. Germline CDR1 and CDR2: SGHAT and FQNNGV.